This T cell receptor (beta chain) was obtained from a study of regulatory T cells in long-lasting Graves disease. The V gene lost 1 base and the J gene lost 1 base, with 8 bases spanning the gap. This CDR3 has 15 amino acids. In germline, CDR1 is SNHLY, CDR2 FYNNEI. Study-level results: Gene preferences differed: TRBV28, TRBJ1-2, TRBJ2-5 in persistent cases.

The TCR beta library used iRepertoire HTBI primers with Arm-PCR amplification of CDR3. TCRdb reanalysed the multiplex PCR reads using MiXCR and keeps one entry per CDR3 protein. The sample contains roughly 380,000 distinct CDR3 sequences, around 16% of which appear only once. This clonotype has at least ten counts. The antigen is not known. The time point was: newly diagnosed GD, antithyroid drugs for less than 3 months. From PBMCs, RNA was extracted and then used to make the TCR library. The clonotype comes from a female donor with Graves disease. The material was peripheral blood mononuclear cells (PBMCs), obtained at new diagnosis, from a patient treated with antithyroid drugs. The chain couples TRBV2 to TRBJ2-1; D could derive from TRBD1 or TRBD2 (6 bases each). The CDR3 DNA is TGTGCCAGCAGTGAAGAAGGGGGGTCCTACAATGAGCAGTTCTTC. This translates into CASSEEGGSYNEQFF. Combining the CDR3 with reference TRBV2 and TRBJ2-1 gives the whole variable domain EPEVTQTPSHQVTQMGQEVILRCVPISNHLYFYWYRQILGQKVEFLVSFYNNEISEKSEIFDDQFSVERPDGSNFTLKIRSTKLEDSAMYFCASSEEGGSYNEQFFGPGTRLTVL.